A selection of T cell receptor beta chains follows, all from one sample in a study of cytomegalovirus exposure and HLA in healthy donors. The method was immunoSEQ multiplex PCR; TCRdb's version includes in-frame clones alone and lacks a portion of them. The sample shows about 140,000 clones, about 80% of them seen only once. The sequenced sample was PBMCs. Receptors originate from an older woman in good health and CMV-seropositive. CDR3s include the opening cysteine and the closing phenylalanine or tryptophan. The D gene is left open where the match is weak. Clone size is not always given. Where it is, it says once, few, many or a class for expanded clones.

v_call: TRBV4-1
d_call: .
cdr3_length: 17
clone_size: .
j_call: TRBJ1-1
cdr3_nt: TGCGCCAGCACCTCCGGGGGGGCGGCATTCATGAACACTGAAGCTTTCTTT
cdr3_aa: CASTSGGAAFMNTEAFF

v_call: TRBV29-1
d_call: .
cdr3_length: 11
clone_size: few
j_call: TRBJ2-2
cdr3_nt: TGCAGCGTTGAATTCGCCGGGGAGCTGTTTTTT
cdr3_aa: CSVEFAGELFF

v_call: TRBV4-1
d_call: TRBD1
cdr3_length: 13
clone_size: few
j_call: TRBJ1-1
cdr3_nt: TGCGCCAGCAGCCAAGATCAGGGGGACGTAGCTTTCTTT
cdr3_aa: CASSQDQGDVAFF

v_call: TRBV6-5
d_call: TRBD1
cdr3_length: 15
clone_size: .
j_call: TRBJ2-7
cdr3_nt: TGTGCCAGCAGTTACACTCCGGGACAGGACTACGAGCAGTACTTC
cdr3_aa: CASSYTPGQDYEQYF

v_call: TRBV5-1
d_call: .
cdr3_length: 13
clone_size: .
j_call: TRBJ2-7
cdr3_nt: TGCGCCAGCAGCTTCGTGTCAGGGGCAGAGCAGTACTTC
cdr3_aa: CASSFVSGAEQYF

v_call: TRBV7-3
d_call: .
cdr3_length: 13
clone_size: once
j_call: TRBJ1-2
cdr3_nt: TGTGCCAGCAGCTTAACCGGGAGCTATGGCTACACCTTC
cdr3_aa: CASSLTGSYGYTF

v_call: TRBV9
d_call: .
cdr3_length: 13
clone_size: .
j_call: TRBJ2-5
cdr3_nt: TGTGCCAGCAGCAGGCAGGGTACAGAGACCCAGTACTTC
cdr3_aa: CASSRQGTETQYF

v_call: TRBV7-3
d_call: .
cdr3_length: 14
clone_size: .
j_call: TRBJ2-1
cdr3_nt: TGTGCCAGCAGCCGACTGACCGACGGGTCTGAGCAGTTCTTC
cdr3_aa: CASSRLTDGSEQFF

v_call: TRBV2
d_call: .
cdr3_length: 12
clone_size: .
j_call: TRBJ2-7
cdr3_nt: TGTGCCAGCAGCGCGTCACCCTACGAGCAGTACTTC
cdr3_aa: CASSASPYEQYF

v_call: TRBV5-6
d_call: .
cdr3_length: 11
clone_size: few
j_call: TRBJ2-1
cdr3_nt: TGTGCCAGCAGCTTGAATAGTGAGCAGTTCTTC
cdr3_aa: CASSLNSEQFF

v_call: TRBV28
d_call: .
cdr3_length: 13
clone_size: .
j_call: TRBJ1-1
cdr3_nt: TGTGCCAGCAGTTCCCGGTTGAGCGCTGAAGCTTTCTTT
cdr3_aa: CASSSRLSAEAFF

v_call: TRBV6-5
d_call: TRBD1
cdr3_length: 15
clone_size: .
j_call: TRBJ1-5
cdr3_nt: TGTGCCAGCAGTGCAACAGGGGGCGGCAATCAGCCCCAGCATTTT
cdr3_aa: CASSATGGGNQPQHF

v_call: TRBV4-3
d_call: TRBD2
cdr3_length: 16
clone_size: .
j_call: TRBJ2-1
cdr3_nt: TGCGCCAGCAGCCAAGATTGGACTAGCGGTTACAATGAGCAGTTCTTC
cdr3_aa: CASSQDWTSGYNEQFF

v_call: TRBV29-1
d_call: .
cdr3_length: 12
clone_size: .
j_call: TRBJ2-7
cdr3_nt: TGCAGCGTTGTAACAGACCTTATCGAGCAGTACTTC
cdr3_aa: CSVVTDLIEQYF

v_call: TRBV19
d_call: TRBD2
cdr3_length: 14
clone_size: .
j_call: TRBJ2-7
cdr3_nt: TGTGCCAGTAGTGCTAGCGGGAGGTCCTACGAGCAGTACTTC
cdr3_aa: CASSASGRSYEQYF

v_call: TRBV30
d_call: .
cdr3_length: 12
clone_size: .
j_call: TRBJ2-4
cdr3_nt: TGTGCCTGGGGGCACGCAAAAAACATTCAGTACTTC
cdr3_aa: CAWGHAKNIQYF

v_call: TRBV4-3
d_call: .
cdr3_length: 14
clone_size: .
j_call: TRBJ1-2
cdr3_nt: TGCGCCAGCAGCCAAGATAACAGTAACTATGGCTACACCTTC
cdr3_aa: CASSQDNSNYGYTF

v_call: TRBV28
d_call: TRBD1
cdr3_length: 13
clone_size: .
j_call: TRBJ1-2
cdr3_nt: TGTGCCACGCCAAAGGGACAGGGGTATGGCTACACCTTC
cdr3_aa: CATPKGQGYGYTF

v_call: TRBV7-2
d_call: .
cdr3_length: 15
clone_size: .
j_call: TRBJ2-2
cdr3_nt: TGTGCCAGCAGCCCGTGGACAGTGAACACCGGGGAGCTGTTTTTT
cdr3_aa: CASSPWTVNTGELFF

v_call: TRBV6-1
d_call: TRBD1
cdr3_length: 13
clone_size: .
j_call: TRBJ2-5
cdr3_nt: TGTGCCAGCATAAGGGGGCCGGGTGAGACCCAGTACTTC
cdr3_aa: CASIRGPGETQYF

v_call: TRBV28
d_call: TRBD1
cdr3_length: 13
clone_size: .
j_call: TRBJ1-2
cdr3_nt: TGTGCCAGCAGAAGGGACAGGGTTTATGGCTACACCTTC
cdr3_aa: CASRRDRVYGYTF

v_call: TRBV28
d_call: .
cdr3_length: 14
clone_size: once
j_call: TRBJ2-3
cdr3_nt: TGTGCCAGCAGTCCAGGGACAAACACAGATACGCAGTATTTT
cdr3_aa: CASSPGTNTDTQYF

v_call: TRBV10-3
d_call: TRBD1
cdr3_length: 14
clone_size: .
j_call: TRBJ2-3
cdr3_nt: TGTGCCATCAGCCCGGACAGGGGGCGAGATACGCAGTATTTT
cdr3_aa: CAISPDRGRDTQYF

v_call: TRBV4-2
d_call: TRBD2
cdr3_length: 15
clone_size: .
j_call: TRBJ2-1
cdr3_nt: TGTGCCAGCAGCCAAGATGAGCGGGAGGGGTATGAGCAGTTCTTC
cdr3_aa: CASSQDEREGYEQFF

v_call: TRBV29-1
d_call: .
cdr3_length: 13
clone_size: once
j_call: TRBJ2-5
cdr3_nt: TGCAGCGTTTCTTGGACTAATCAAGAGACCCAGTACTTC
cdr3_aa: CSVSWTNQETQYF

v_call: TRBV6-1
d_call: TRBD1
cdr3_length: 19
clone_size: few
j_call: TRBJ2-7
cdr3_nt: TGTGCCAGCAGTGATCCGGGACAGGGTTCCGAAGGGGCCCTATACGAGCAGTACTTC
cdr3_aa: CASSDPGQGSEGALYEQYF

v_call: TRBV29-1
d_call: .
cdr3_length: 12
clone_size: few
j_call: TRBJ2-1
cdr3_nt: TGCAGCGTTGAACAGGGGTACGATGAGCAGTTCTTC
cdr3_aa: CSVEQGYDEQFF

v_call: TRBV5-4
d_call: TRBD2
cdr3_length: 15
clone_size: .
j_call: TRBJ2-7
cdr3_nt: TGTGCCAGCAGTTGGAAGGGTAGCGGGATCTACGAGCAGTACTTC
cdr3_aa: CASSWKGSGIYEQYF

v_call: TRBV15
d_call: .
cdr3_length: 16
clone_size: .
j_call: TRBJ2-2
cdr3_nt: TGTGCCACCAGCCCCCGATCGAGGGCCTCTGTCGGGGAGCTGTTTTTT
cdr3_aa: CATSPRSRASVGELFF

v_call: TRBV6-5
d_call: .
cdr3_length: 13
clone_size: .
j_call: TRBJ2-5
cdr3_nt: TGTGCCAGCAGTTACAGTCAGCAAGAGACCCAGTACTTC
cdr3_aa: CASSYSQQETQYF

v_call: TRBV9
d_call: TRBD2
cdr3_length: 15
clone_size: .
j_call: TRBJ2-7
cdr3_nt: TGTGCCAGCAGCCCCGGGGGGGCGAACTCCTACGAGCAGTACTTC
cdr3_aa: CASSPGGANSYEQYF

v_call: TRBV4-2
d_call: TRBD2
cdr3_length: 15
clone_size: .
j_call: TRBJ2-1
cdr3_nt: TGTGCCAGCAGCCGGGGACTAGCGGGAGGGAATGAGCAGTTCTTC
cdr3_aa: CASSRGLAGGNEQFF

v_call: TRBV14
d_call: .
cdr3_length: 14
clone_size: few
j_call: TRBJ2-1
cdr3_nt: TGTGCCAGCAGCCCAGGGGTCTCCTACAATGAGCAGTTCTTC
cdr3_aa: CASSPGVSYNEQFF

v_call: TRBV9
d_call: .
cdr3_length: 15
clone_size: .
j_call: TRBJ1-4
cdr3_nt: TGTGCCAGCAGCCGGGGGGGGCCCCCTAATGAAAAACTGTTTTTT
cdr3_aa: CASSRGGPPNEKLFF

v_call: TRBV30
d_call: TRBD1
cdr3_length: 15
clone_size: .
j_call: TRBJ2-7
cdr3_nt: TGTGCCATATACGAGAGTCGGGACAGGTCCTACGAGCAGTACTTC
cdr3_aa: CAIYESRDRSYEQYF

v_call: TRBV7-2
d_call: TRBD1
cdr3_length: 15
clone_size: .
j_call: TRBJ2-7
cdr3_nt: TGTGCCAGCGCGATCCGGGACAGGGGTCCCTACGAGCAGTACTTC
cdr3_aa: CASAIRDRGPYEQYF

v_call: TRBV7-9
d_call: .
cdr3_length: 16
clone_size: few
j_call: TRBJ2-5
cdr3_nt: TGTGCCAGCAGCTTAGCGGGTAGCGGTCGCCAAGAGACCCAGTACTTC
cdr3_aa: CASSLAGSGRQETQYF

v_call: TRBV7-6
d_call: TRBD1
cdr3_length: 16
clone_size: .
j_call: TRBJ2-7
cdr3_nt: TGTGCCAGCAGCTTAGCCGCCGGGACAGGGGGGTACGAGCAGTACTTC
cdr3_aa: CASSLAAGTGGYEQYF

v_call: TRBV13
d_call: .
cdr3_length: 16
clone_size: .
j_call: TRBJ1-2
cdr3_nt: TGTGCCAGCAGCGCAAAGCCAGGGACACCGGAGCGGGGCTACACCTTC
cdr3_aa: CASSAKPGTPERGYTF

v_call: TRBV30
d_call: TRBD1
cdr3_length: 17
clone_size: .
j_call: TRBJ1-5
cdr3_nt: TGTGCCTTAGAGACAGGGGGCGTGGGGTATGGCAATCAGCCCCAGCATTTT
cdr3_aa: CALETGGVGYGNQPQHF

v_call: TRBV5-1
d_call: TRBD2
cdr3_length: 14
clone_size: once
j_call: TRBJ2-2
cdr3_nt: TGCGCCAGCAGCTTTTTAGCGGGGGCCGGGGAGCTGTTTTTT
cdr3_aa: CASSFLAGAGELFF

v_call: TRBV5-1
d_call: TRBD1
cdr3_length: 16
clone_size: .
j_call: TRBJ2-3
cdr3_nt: TGCGCCAGCAGCTTAAATGACAGGGTGAGGACAGATACGCAGTATTTT
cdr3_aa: CASSLNDRVRTDTQYF

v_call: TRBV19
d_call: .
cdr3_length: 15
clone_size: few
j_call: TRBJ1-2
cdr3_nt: TGTGCCAGTCGGAGTTCCAGGGGATTCAACTATGGCTACACCTTC
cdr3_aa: CASRSSRGFNYGYTF

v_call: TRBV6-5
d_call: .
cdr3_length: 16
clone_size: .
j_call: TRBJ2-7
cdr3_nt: TGTGCCAGCAGTTATCGACCGCGGGGGCGCGTTGACGAGCAGTACTTC
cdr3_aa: CASSYRPRGRVDEQYF

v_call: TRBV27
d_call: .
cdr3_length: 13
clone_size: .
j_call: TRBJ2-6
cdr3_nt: TGTGCCAGCAGGTCTCCTGGGGCCAACGTCCTGACTTTC
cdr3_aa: CASRSPGANVLTF